This is a list of T cell receptor beta chains from one sample in a study of blood T cell repertoires in COVID-19. TCRdb's copy holds only in-frame clones and misses some; the assay was immunoSEQ multiplex PCR. Of 300,000 to 400,000 clones in the sample, about 88% were seen once. The source material was peripheral blood. The origin of the receptors is a woman aged 70-85 years with COVID-19, enrolled during active disease. CDR3s include the opening cysteine and the closing phenylalanine or tryptophan. The order of the fields is CDR3 DNA, CDR3 protein, clone size, D gene, J gene, CDR3 length, V gene. A D gene is named only where the DNA matches it firmly. Clone size is stated in some rows and not others, as once, few, many or a class when expanded.

CDR3 DNA: TGTGCCAGCCGAGACAGGGGGCAGGGGAACACTGAAGCTTTCTTT; CDR3 protein: CASRDRGQGNTEAFF; clone size: NA; D gene: TRBD1; J gene: TRBJ1-1; CDR3 length: 15; V gene: TRBV6-5
CDR3 DNA: TGTGCCAGCATCTTGGGGGACAGGGGGACGAATGAGCAGTTCTTC; CDR3 protein: CASILGDRGTNEQFF; clone size: NA; D gene: TRBD1; J gene: TRBJ2-1; CDR3 length: 15; V gene: TRBV5-8
CDR3 DNA: TGTGCCAGCAGAAGACAGGGGGCGGAAGTCACCTTC; CDR3 protein: CASRRQGAEVTF; clone size: NA; D gene: TRBD1; J gene: TRBJ1-2; CDR3 length: 12; V gene: TRBV6-1
CDR3 DNA: TGTGCCAGCATGGAGACAGGGGGCATAACGGATGGCTACACCTTC; CDR3 protein: CASMETGGITDGYTF; clone size: NA; D gene: TRBD1; J gene: TRBJ1-2; CDR3 length: 15; V gene: TRBV28
CDR3 DNA: TGCGCCAGCAGCACAACTAGCGGGGGGGCCTGGGAGCAGTACTTC; CDR3 protein: CASSTTSGGAWEQYF; clone size: NA; D gene: TRBD2; J gene: TRBJ2-7; CDR3 length: 15; V gene: TRBV5-1
CDR3 DNA: TGTGCCAGCGCAGGGACAGGGGAGACTGAAGCTTTCTTT; CDR3 protein: CASAGTGETEAFF; clone size: NA; D gene: TRBD1; J gene: TRBJ1-1; CDR3 length: 13; V gene: TRBV9
CDR3 DNA: TGTGCCAGCAGTTACTCAGACAGGTCCTATGGCTACACCTTC; CDR3 protein: CASSYSDRSYGYTF; clone size: NA; D gene: NA; J gene: TRBJ1-2; CDR3 length: 14; V gene: TRBV6-6
CDR3 DNA: TGTGCCAGCTCACCACCGGAGAGGAGGCATGGCTACACCTTC; CDR3 protein: CASSPPERRHGYTF; clone size: NA; D gene: NA; J gene: TRBJ1-2; CDR3 length: 14; V gene: TRBV18
CDR3 DNA: TGTGCCAGCAGTTTATTATCCGGGGGGATAAAAGATGGCTACACCTTC; CDR3 protein: CASSLLSGGIKDGYTF; clone size: NA; D gene: NA; J gene: TRBJ1-2; CDR3 length: 16; V gene: TRBV27
CDR3 DNA: TGTGCCAGCTCACCAGTGACAGGGAATATCAACATTCAGTACTTC; CDR3 protein: CASSPVTGNINIQYF; clone size: NA; D gene: TRBD1; J gene: TRBJ2-4; CDR3 length: 15; V gene: TRBV18
CDR3 DNA: TGCGCCAGCAGCTTGACCAGGGGAACAGATACGCAGTATTTT; CDR3 protein: CASSLTRGTDTQYF; clone size: NA; D gene: NA; J gene: TRBJ2-3; CDR3 length: 14; V gene: TRBV5-1
CDR3 DNA: TGTGCCAGCAGCACCACTTCAACGAGCGATGGCTACACCTTC; CDR3 protein: CASSTTSTSDGYTF; clone size: NA; D gene: NA; J gene: TRBJ1-2; CDR3 length: 14; V gene: TRBV11-2
CDR3 DNA: TGTGCCAGCAGTCCGCTAGAAAATTCACCCCTCCACTTT; CDR3 protein: CASSPLENSPLHF; clone size: NA; D gene: NA; J gene: TRBJ1-6; CDR3 length: 13; V gene: TRBV6-2/TRBV6-3
CDR3 DNA: TGTGCCAGCAGGCACAGGGATACCGGGGAGCTGTTTTTT; CDR3 protein: CASRHRDTGELFF; clone size: NA; D gene: NA; J gene: TRBJ2-2; CDR3 length: 13; V gene: TRBV6-5
CDR3 DNA: TGCGCCAGCAGCTTCACAGGGAGCACTGAAGCTTTCTTT; CDR3 protein: CASSFTGSTEAFF; clone size: NA; D gene: NA; J gene: TRBJ1-1; CDR3 length: 13; V gene: TRBV5-1
CDR3 DNA: TGTGCCAGCACGTCAGGGGTCAATCAGCCCCAGCATTTT; CDR3 protein: CASTSGVNQPQHF; clone size: NA; D gene: NA; J gene: TRBJ1-5; CDR3 length: 13; V gene: TRBV6-5
CDR3 DNA: TGTGCCAGCAGCCAAGCAGGGGGCTTCATCTATGGCTACACCTTC; CDR3 protein: CASSQAGGFIYGYTF; clone size: NA; D gene: TRBD1; J gene: TRBJ1-2; CDR3 length: 15; V gene: TRBV3-1/TRBV3-2
CDR3 DNA: TGTGCCAGCAACAGGGACAAACTAAACTATGGCTACACCTTC; CDR3 protein: CASNRDKLNYGYTF; clone size: NA; D gene: NA; J gene: TRBJ1-2; CDR3 length: 14; V gene: TRBV7-2
CDR3 DNA: TGTGCCAGCAGCACTCCCTCGGGCCGCGGGAACACCTTC; CDR3 protein: CASSTPSGRGNTF; clone size: NA; D gene: NA; J gene: TRBJ1-2; CDR3 length: 13; V gene: TRBV28
CDR3 DNA: TGTGCCATCAGAGGACAGGGGGATGAAAAACTGTTTTTT; CDR3 protein: CAIRGQGDEKLFF; clone size: NA; D gene: TRBD1; J gene: TRBJ1-4; CDR3 length: 13; V gene: TRBV10-3
CDR3 DNA: TGTGCCGGACTTGACCCCCACGAGCAGTACTTC; CDR3 protein: CAGLDPHEQYF; clone size: NA; D gene: NA; J gene: TRBJ2-7; CDR3 length: 11; V gene: TRBV6-5
CDR3 DNA: TGTGCCAGCAGCGTAGTGGGAGCAACTAATGAAAAACTGTTTTTT; CDR3 protein: CASSVVGATNEKLFF; clone size: NA; D gene: NA; J gene: TRBJ1-4; CDR3 length: 15; V gene: TRBV9
CDR3 DNA: TGTGCCAGCAAAACGGACAGGGCTAGCGAGCAGTACTTC; CDR3 protein: CASKTDRASEQYF; clone size: NA; D gene: TRBD1; J gene: TRBJ2-7; CDR3 length: 13; V gene: TRBV12-3/TRBV12-4
CDR3 DNA: TGTGCCACCAGCAGGGGGACAGGGTACAATGAGCAGTTCTTC; CDR3 protein: CATSRGTGYNEQFF; clone size: NA; D gene: TRBD1; J gene: TRBJ2-1; CDR3 length: 14; V gene: TRBV15
CDR3 DNA: TGTGCCAGTAGTATAGGTACAGGGGGCGGCTACACCTTC; CDR3 protein: CASSIGTGGGYTF; clone size: NA; D gene: TRBD1; J gene: TRBJ1-2; CDR3 length: 13; V gene: TRBV19
CDR3 DNA: TGTGCCATCAGTGAGTTAGGCGGGGGTCCTCTGACCCAGTACTTC; CDR3 protein: CAISELGGGPLTQYF; clone size: NA; D gene: TRBD2; J gene: TRBJ2-5; CDR3 length: 15; V gene: TRBV10-3
CDR3 DNA: TGTGCCACCACTCGGACAGGGATTAATGAAAAACTGTTTTTT; CDR3 protein: CATTRTGINEKLFF; clone size: once; D gene: TRBD1; J gene: TRBJ1-4; CDR3 length: 14; V gene: TRBV15
CDR3 DNA: TGTGCCAGCAGCCCCCAAGGTGTGGGACATGAAGGCTACACCTTC; CDR3 protein: CASSPQGVGHEGYTF; clone size: NA; D gene: NA; J gene: TRBJ1-2; CDR3 length: 15; V gene: TRBV9
CDR3 DNA: TGTGCCAGCAGCCCTCCGGGACTGTTCTATGGCTACACCTTC; CDR3 protein: CASSPPGLFYGYTF; clone size: NA; D gene: NA; J gene: TRBJ1-2; CDR3 length: 14; V gene: TRBV7-2
CDR3 DNA: TGCGCCAGCAGCTTGGCGGGGGGAGTTGGTACTGAAGCTTTCTTT; CDR3 protein: CASSLAGGVGTEAFF; clone size: NA; D gene: NA; J gene: TRBJ1-1; CDR3 length: 15; V gene: TRBV5-1
CDR3 DNA: TGTGCCAGTAGTGTTGCTGCGGGCGCCGAGTACGAGCAGTACTTC; CDR3 protein: CASSVAAGAEYEQYF; clone size: NA; D gene: NA; J gene: TRBJ2-7; CDR3 length: 15; V gene: TRBV19
CDR3 DNA: TGCGCCAGCAGCTTGGTTGGGGGCGATGGCTACACCTTC; CDR3 protein: CASSLVGGDGYTF; clone size: NA; D gene: NA; J gene: TRBJ1-2; CDR3 length: 13; V gene: TRBV5-1
CDR3 DNA: TGTGCCAGCAGTTACTCGAGGGGGGGCGCAGATCAGCCCCAGCATTTT; CDR3 protein: CASSYSRGGADQPQHF; clone size: NA; D gene: NA; J gene: TRBJ1-5; CDR3 length: 16; V gene: TRBV6-2/TRBV6-3
CDR3 DNA: TGTGCCAGCAGCTTGGATGCGGGGGCGAGGGAGACCCAGTACTTC; CDR3 protein: CASSLDAGARETQYF; clone size: few; D gene: NA; J gene: TRBJ2-5; CDR3 length: 15; V gene: TRBV5-6
CDR3 DNA: TGTGCCAGCTCACGGGACATGAATACGCAGTATTTT; CDR3 protein: CASSRDMNTQYF; clone size: NA; D gene: NA; J gene: TRBJ2-3; CDR3 length: 12; V gene: TRBV18
CDR3 DNA: TGTGCCAGCAGCTTAAGGACAGGGAGAGGCACCGGGGAGCTGTTTTTT; CDR3 protein: CASSLRTGRGTGELFF; clone size: NA; D gene: TRBD1; J gene: TRBJ2-2; CDR3 length: 16; V gene: TRBV7-2
CDR3 DNA: TGTGCCAGCACCCCCTGGGGGCAGTGGGGAGATACGCAGTATTTT; CDR3 protein: CASTPWGQWGDTQYF; clone size: few; D gene: NA; J gene: TRBJ2-3; CDR3 length: 15; V gene: TRBV9
CDR3 DNA: TGTGCCAGCAGTTCAATACAGGGGCTAAGGTTCACTGAAGCTTTCTTT; CDR3 protein: CASSSIQGLRFTEAFF; clone size: NA; D gene: TRBD1; J gene: TRBJ1-1; CDR3 length: 16; V gene: TRBV27
CDR3 DNA: TGTGCCAGCAGTCTGGGACAGGGGGCAAACGGGATCACTGAAGCTTTCTTT; CDR3 protein: CASSLGQGANGITEAFF; clone size: NA; D gene: TRBD1; J gene: TRBJ1-1; CDR3 length: 17; V gene: TRBV27
CDR3 DNA: TGCGCCAGCAGCACAACGACAGGCTTGACTGAAGCTTTCTTT; CDR3 protein: CASSTTTGLTEAFF; clone size: NA; D gene: NA; J gene: TRBJ1-1; CDR3 length: 14; V gene: TRBV5-1
CDR3 DNA: TGCGCCAGCAGCCCCTCGTACCAAGAGACCCAGTACTTC; CDR3 protein: CASSPSYQETQYF; clone size: once; D gene: NA; J gene: TRBJ2-5; CDR3 length: 13; V gene: TRBV5-1
CDR3 DNA: TGTGCCAGCAGCTTACTTAGGACGGAGGTCTATGGCTACACCTTC; CDR3 protein: CASSLLRTEVYGYTF; clone size: NA; D gene: NA; J gene: TRBJ1-2; CDR3 length: 15; V gene: TRBV7-9
CDR3 DNA: TGTGCCAGCAGCTTGGACTGGGCCAGCACAGATACGCAGTATTTT; CDR3 protein: CASSLDWASTDTQYF; clone size: NA; D gene: NA; J gene: TRBJ2-3; CDR3 length: 15; V gene: TRBV5-6
CDR3 DNA: TGCGCCAGCAGACCGTGTTCGGGTAACACCCACGATCAGCCCCAGCATTTT; CDR3 protein: CASRPCSGNTHDQPQHF; clone size: NA; D gene: NA; J gene: TRBJ1-5; CDR3 length: 17; V gene: TRBV23-1
CDR3 DNA: TGCGCCAGCAGCTTGGCCAACGCGGTAGGGGCTGAAGCTTTCTTT; CDR3 protein: CASSLANAVGAEAFF; clone size: NA; D gene: NA; J gene: TRBJ1-1; CDR3 length: 15; V gene: TRBV5-1
CDR3 DNA: TGTGCCAGCAGCTTGGGCCTGGGCACTGAAGCTTTCTTT; CDR3 protein: CASSLGLGTEAFF; clone size: NA; D gene: NA; J gene: TRBJ1-1; CDR3 length: 13; V gene: TRBV7-3
CDR3 DNA: TGTGCCTGGAGCTTGGCTAGCGGGGGTGGATACGAGCAGTACTTC; CDR3 protein: CAWSLASGGGYEQYF; clone size: few; D gene: TRBD2; J gene: TRBJ2-7; CDR3 length: 15; V gene: TRBV30
CDR3 DNA: TGCGCCAGCAGCGACTGGTCTTATAGGGGAAACACCATATATTTT; CDR3 protein: CASSDWSYRGNTIYF; clone size: NA; D gene: NA; J gene: TRBJ1-3; CDR3 length: 15; V gene: TRBV10-2
CDR3 DNA: TGTGCCAGCAAGGTGACTAGCGGGGGCGGGCCCTACGAGCAGTACTTC; CDR3 protein: CASKVTSGGGPYEQYF; clone size: NA; D gene: TRBD2; J gene: TRBJ2-7; CDR3 length: 16; V gene: TRBV11-2
CDR3 DNA: TGTGCCAGCAGCTTAGACAGGGCTTATGGCTACACCTTC; CDR3 protein: CASSLDRAYGYTF; clone size: NA; D gene: NA; J gene: TRBJ1-2; CDR3 length: 13; V gene: TRBV11-2
CDR3 DNA: TGTGCCAGCAGTGGGAGGAATGAGCAGTTCTTC; CDR3 protein: CASSGRNEQFF; clone size: NA; D gene: NA; J gene: TRBJ2-1; CDR3 length: 11; V gene: TRBV28
CDR3 DNA: TGTGCCGCTAGACTGACGGAGAACACTGAAGCTTTCTTT; CDR3 protein: CAARLTENTEAFF; clone size: NA; D gene: NA; J gene: TRBJ1-1; CDR3 length: 13; V gene: TRBV6-5
CDR3 DNA: TGTGCCAGCTCATCGACGACTAGCGGGAACACCGGGGAGCTGTTTTTT; CDR3 protein: CASSSTTSGNTGELFF; clone size: NA; D gene: TRBD2; J gene: TRBJ2-2; CDR3 length: 16; V gene: TRBV18
CDR3 DNA: TGTGCCAGCACCACCTATCCCGGGACAGGGGCCGGGCAGTATTTT; CDR3 protein: CASTTYPGTGAGQYF; clone size: NA; D gene: TRBD1; J gene: TRBJ2-3; CDR3 length: 15; V gene: TRBV28
CDR3 DNA: TGCAGCGCTAGCGGGGGCGGGGCCCAGTACTTC; CDR3 protein: CSASGGGAQYF; clone size: NA; D gene: TRBD2; J gene: TRBJ2-5; CDR3 length: 11; V gene: TRBV29-1